The 25 T cell receptor beta chains in this list originate from one sample, sequenced in a study of identical twins. TCRdb analysed the 5' RACE reads with MiXCR anew, one entry per CDR3 protein. The sample includes 1.5 million to 2 million distinct CDR3 sequences, around a third of them seen just once. The sample was cord blood. These TCRs come from a newborn girl in good health.

The chain recombines TRBV28 with TRBJ2-3; D call uncertain. Germline V gene lookup returns CDR1 MDHEN and CDR2 SYDVKM. The CDR3 contains 16 residues. Trimming removed 3 bases from V and 3 bases from J, with 16 bases in between. CDR3: CASSFPRGALTDTQYF. CDR3 bases: TGTGCCAGCAGTTTTCCCCGAGGTGCGCTTACAGATACGCAGTATTTT.

This clonotype was counted only a few times. This chain connects TRBV5-1 to TRBJ2-1, with 10 bases identical to TRBD2. The CDR3 spans 15 residues. The germline V gene has CDR1 SGHRS and CDR2 YFSETQ. After removal of 1 base from V and 6 bases from J, the junction contained 4 bases not matched to a gene. The CDR3: CASSLTSGMINEQFF. For the CDR3, the DNA is TGCGCCAGCAGCTTGACTAGCGGGATGATCAATGAGCAGTTCTTC.

This clonotype was detected a few times. The chain has TRBV29-1 and TRBJ2-5, with 12 bases identical to TRBD2. Germline CDR1 SQVTM, CDR2 ANQGSEA. With V trimmed by 7 bases and J by 5 bases, 8 bases remained unmatched. CDR3 length: 14 amino acids. This CDR3 is CSAPTGTSGETQYF. In nucleotides, the CDR3 is TGCAGCGCCCCAACAGGGACTAGCGGGGAGACCCAGTACTTC.

This clonotype has a handful of counts. The rearrangement uses TRBV11-2 and TRBJ2-1; 10 bases are shared with TRBD2. This CDR3 region has 16 residues. The J segment lost 9 bases and the V segment lost 0 bases, leaving 8 bases of the junction unmatched. CDR1 is SGHAT, CDR2 FQNNGV, per germline. CDR3 in DNA: TGTGCCAGCAGCTTAGATCTCCCGGGACTAGCGATTGAGCAGTTCTTC. It yields the protein CASSLDLPGLAIEQFF.

The chain joins TRBV5-1 to TRBJ1-1; no firm D call. The CDR3 has 17 amino acids. Per germline, CDR1 SGHRS and CDR2 YFSETQ. V lost 0 bases and J 4 bases, leaving 19 bases between the germline ends. CDR3 amino acids: CASSLGGRMGSITEAFF. In nucleotides, the CDR3 is TGCGCCAGCAGCTTGGGTGGCAGGATGGGGAGTATCACTGAAGCTTTCTTT. Full variable domain (remainder filled in from reference TRBV5-1 and TRBJ1-1): KAGVTQTPRYLIKTRGQQVTLSCSPISGHRSVSWYQQTPGQGLQFLFEYFSETQRNKGNFPGRFSGRQFSNSRSEMNVSTLELGDSALYLCASSLGGRMGSITEAFFGQGTRLTVV.

V and J are TRBV7-9 and TRBJ1-2; D is undetermined. The V and J ends lost 1 base and 6 bases respectively, with 9 bases between them. Germline V lookup: CDR1 SEHNR, CDR2 FQNEAQ (reference sequence). The CDR3 spans 13 residues. The DNA of the CDR3 is TGTGCCAGCAGCTTAGAATCTTCACATGGCTACACCTTC. Amino acids: CASSLESSHGYTF.

The chain links TRBV29-1 to TRBJ2-7; D is possibly TRBD1 or TRBD2 (6 bases each). The CDR3 is 13 residues long. The germline gives CDR1 SQVTM, CDR2 ANQGSEA. With 4 bases removed from V and 3 bases from J, the gap between germline ends came to 13 bases. CDR3 amino acids: CSVVYRGHYEQYF. In DNA form, the CDR3 reads TGCAGCGTTGTCTACCGGGGGCACTACGAGCAGTACTTC.

The genes are TRBV20-1 and TRBJ2-3, with no clear D. V gave up 3 bases and J gave up 4 bases, with 23 bases separating them. The CDR3 is 17 amino acids. Germline loops: CDR1 DFQATT, CDR2 SNEGSKA (reference sequence). The CDR3 nucleotides read TGCAGTGCTAGGTTGGCTAGTCGGGTTAATTTCGCAGATACGCAGTATTTT. It codes for CSARLASRVNFADTQYF.

This chain uses TRBV2 with TRBJ2-1, with a possible D match to TRBD1 (6 bases). This CDR3 region has 16 residues. The germline CDR1 and CDR2 sequences are SNHLY and FYNNEI. The CDR3 is CGAWGHFGTWNNEQFF. In DNA, the CDR3 is TGTGGCGCTTGGGGGCACTTCGGGACCTGGAACAATGAGCAGTTCTTC.

This sequence joins TRBV5-1 and TRBJ2-2, with a possible D match to TRBD2 (7 bases). The CDR3 totals 17 residues. Germline V gives CDR1 SGHRS, CDR2 YFSETQ. V lost 0 bases and J lost 5, with 17 bases in between. CDR3 coding DNA: TGCGCCAGCAGCTTGGATATCCGGGGGGCTGGTACCGGGGAGCTGTTTTTT. Its translation: CASSLDIRGAGTGELFF.

Only a few counts were recorded for this clonotype. The chain is built from TRBV11-2 and TRBJ2-4, with TRBD1 identical over 11 bases. CDR1 is SGHAT, CDR2 FQNNGV, per germline. This CDR3 has 20 residues. V was pared by 2 bases and J by 1 base, with 13 bases of the junction left unmatched. CDR3 nucleotide sequence: TGTGCCAGCAGCTTACGGGGGAGGGACAGGGGGGTTACGGCCAAAAACATTCAGTACTTC. Translating it yields CASSLRGRDRGVTAKNIQYF. Filled out from reference TRBV11-2 and TRBJ2-4, the complete variable domain reads EAGVAQSPRYKIIEKRQSVAFWCNPISGHATLYWYQQILGQGPKLLIQFQNNGVVDDSQLPKDRFSAERLKGVDSTLKIQPAKLEDSAVYLCASSLRGRDRGVTAKNIQYFGAGTRLSVL.

This clonotype has at least ten counts. This chain joins TRBV4-2 and TRBJ1-5, with D uncertain. The CDR3 is 14 residues long. In germline, CDR1 is LGHNA, CDR2 YNFKEQ. The V end lost 0 bases, the J end lost 4 bases, and 7 bases lay between the germline ends. The CDR3 loop is CASSQETGNQPQHF. The CDR3 nucleotides read TGTGCCAGCAGCCAAGAAACTGGTAATCAGCCCCAGCATTTT.

The chain combines TRBV5-6 with TRBJ1-1; 11 bases line up with TRBD1. Germline V gives CDR1 SGHDT, CDR2 YYEEEE. The CDR3 totals 15 residues. The V segment lost 1 base and the J segment 7 bases; nucleotides outside the gene matches: 6. CDR3 in DNA: TGTGCCAGCAGCTTGCTGGACAGGGGGCCGGTTGAAGCTTTCTTT. Its translation: CASSLLDRGPVEAFF.

The rearrangement links TRBV7-2 to TRBJ2-7; no reliable D call. Germline V gene lookup returns CDR1 SGHTA and CDR2 FQGNSA. CDR3 length: 17 residues. Trimming stripped 1 base from V and 7 bases from J, with 23 bases between. The CDR3 sequence is CASSLEGDTRYYNEQYF. CDR3 sequence (DNA): TGTGCCAGCAGCTTAGAGGGTGACACTCGATACTACAATGAGCAGTACTTC.

The chain recombines TRBV29-1 with TRBJ2-3; 9 bases are shared with TRBD2. The CDR3 contains 17 residues. J gave up 1 base and V 1 base, and 9 bases lay outside the gene matches. Germline V gene sequence: CDR1 SQVTM, CDR2 ANQGSEA. The CDR3 is CSVEGVAGVGGTDTQYF. The CDR3 nucleotides read TGCAGCGTTGAAGGGGTAGCGGGAGTGGGGGGCACAGATACGCAGTATTTT.

The chain has TRBV20-1 and TRBJ1-5, with 7 bases identical to TRBD1. CDR1 DFQATT and CDR2 SNEGSKA come from the germline V gene (reference sequence). The V gene end was trimmed by 5 bases and the J gene end by 4 bases; junction bases not matched to a gene: 5. The CDR3 covers 13 residues. In nucleotides, the CDR3 is TGCAGTGCTCCTCGGGACAGAAATCAGCCCCAGCATTTT. Its translation is CSAPRDRNQPQHF.

This clonotype was seen repeatedly, ten times or more. An end of the junction does not agree with germline; a read error may underlie this. V usage is TRBV5-1 and J usage is TRBJ1-1; no clear D gene. The CDR3 has 14 residues. The germline CDR1 and CDR2 sequences are SGHRS and YFSETQ. CDR3 in DNA: TGTGCCAGCAGCTTAGAGGGTAGGAACACTGAAGCTTTCTTT. Amino acid sequence: CASSLEGRNTEAFF.

This clonotype was counted a single time. The CDR3 reads CASSRGWREAPYNEQYF. The DNA of the CDR3 is TGTGCCAGCAGCCGCGGATGGCGGGAGGCCCCCTACAATGAGCAGTACTTC. This sequence joins TRBV12-3 or TRBV12-4 and TRBJ2-1, with TRBD2 matching over 8 bases. The tail of the sequence fits TRBJ2-7 better, so the J call may be wrong. The CDR3 totals 17 residues.

The chain employs TRBV13 and TRBJ2-7; a weak D match, TRBD1 (6 bases). Per the germline V gene, CDR1 is PRHDT and CDR2 is FYEKMQ (reference sequence). V was pared by 1 base and J by 0 bases, with 16 bases between. CDR3 length equals 17 residues. The CDR3 sequence: CASSLVGDRDNSYEQYF. The CDR3 DNA is TGTGCCAGCAGCTTAGTAGGGGATCGGGACAACTCCTACGAGCAGTACTTC. Variable domain in full (rest from reference TRBV13 and TRBJ2-7): AAGVIQSPRHLIKEKRETATLKCYPIPRHDTVYWYQQGPGQDPQFLISFYEKMQSDKGSIPDRFSAQQFSDYHSELNMSSLELGDSALYFCASSLVGDRDNSYEQYFGPGTRLTVT.

The V gene is TRBV20-1, the J gene TRBJ1-5; D unclear. V lost 2 bases and J lost 0, with 20 bases in between. Germline loops: CDR1 DFQATT, CDR2 SNEGSKA (reference sequence). There are 18 residues in the CDR3. The CDR3 DNA reads TGCAGTGCTAGAAAGGGCGGATCGGGCCGGTATAGCAATCAGCCCCAGCATTTT. It specifies CSARKGGSGRYSNQPQHF.

This chain links TRBV9 with TRBJ2-5; 10 nucleotides agree with TRBD2. The trim removed 3 bases at V and 2 bases at J, leaving 7 bases unmatched. The CDR3 is 16 amino acids. The germline V gene encodes CDR1 SGDLS and CDR2 YYNGEE. The CDR3 loop is CASSATGLALQETQYF. CDR3 nucleotides: TGTGCCAGCAGCGCCACGGGACTAGCGCTACAAGAGACCCAGTACTTC.

The rearrangement joins TRBV28 to TRBJ2-4, with TRBD2 identical over 16 bases. V dropped 7 bases and J dropped 6; count of bases not matched to a gene: 15. The V gene's germline CDR1 is MDHEN and CDR2 SYDVKM. This CDR3 contains 19 residues. The CDR3 nucleotides are TGTGCCAGCAAGCCTTTATTAGGGACTAGCGGGGGGGCCGCAAACATTCAGTACTTC. It yields the protein CASKPLLGTSGGAANIQYF.

This clonotype was counted once. The V and J genes are TRBV2 and TRBJ1-1, with a tentative D call TRBD1 (6 bases). The V end lost 2 bases, the J end lost 7 bases, and 14 bases lay between the germline ends. This CDR3 contains 14 residues. The germline CDR1 and CDR2 sequences are SNHLY and FYNNEI. As DNA, the CDR3 is TGTGCCAGCAGTGAATGGGGGCGAGGGAGTGAAGCTTTCTTT. As protein: CASSEWGRGSEAFF.

The rearrangement links TRBV29-1 to TRBJ2-2, with 7 positions matching TRBD2. Germline CDR1 SQVTM, CDR2 ANQGSEA. The CDR3 is 14 residues long. V lost 0 bases, J lost 7 bases, and 5 bases stayed unmatched. DNA of the CDR3: TGCAGCGTTGAAGAGGGGGGGTTGCACGGGGAGCTGTTTTTT. This sequence encodes CSVEEGGLHGELFF.

This chain links TRBV27 with TRBJ2-6; D gene uncertain. CDR1 and CDR2 (germline): MNHEY, SMNVEV (reference sequence). The CDR3 loop spans 19 amino acids. V shed 2 bases and J shed 0 bases, with 17 bases lying between them. In DNA form, the CDR3 reads TGTGCCAGCAGTTTACTTGATGGGGTACCCAGCTCTGGGGCCAACGTCCTGACTTTC. Amino acid sequence: CASSLLDGVPSSGANVLTF.